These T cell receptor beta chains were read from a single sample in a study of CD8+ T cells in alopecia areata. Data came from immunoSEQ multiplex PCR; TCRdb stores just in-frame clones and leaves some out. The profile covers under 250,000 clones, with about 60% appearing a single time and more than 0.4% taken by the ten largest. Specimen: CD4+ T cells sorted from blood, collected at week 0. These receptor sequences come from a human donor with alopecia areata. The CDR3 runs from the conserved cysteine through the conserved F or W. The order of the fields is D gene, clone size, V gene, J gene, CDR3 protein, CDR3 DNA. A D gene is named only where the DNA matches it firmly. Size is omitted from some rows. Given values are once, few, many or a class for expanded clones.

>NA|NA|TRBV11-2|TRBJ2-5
CASSLVAVSVETQYF
TGTGCCAGCAGCTTAGTAGCAGTTTCTGTGGAGACCCAGTACTTC
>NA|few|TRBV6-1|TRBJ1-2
CASSDSYRVKGYTF
TGTGCCAGCAGTGATTCCTACAGGGTCAAAGGCTACACCTTC
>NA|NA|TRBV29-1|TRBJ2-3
CSVEFGGGKTDTQYF
TGCAGCGTTGAATTCGGAGGGGGCAAAACAGATACGCAGTATTTT
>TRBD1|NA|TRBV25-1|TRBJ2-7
CASSEDRAYEQYF
TGTGCCAGCAGTGAGGACAGGGCCTACGAGCAGTACTTC
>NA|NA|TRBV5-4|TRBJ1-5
CASSNGSNSNQPQHF
TGTGCCAGCAGTAATGGGAGTAATAGCAATCAGCCCCAGCATTTT
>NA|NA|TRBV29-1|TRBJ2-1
CSPQGTANEQFF
TGCAGCCCGCAGGGTACGGCGAATGAGCAGTTCTTC
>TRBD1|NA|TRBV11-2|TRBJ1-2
CASSLNFPGQGADYGYTF
TGTGCCAGCAGCTTAAATTTCCCGGGACAGGGGGCCGACTATGGCTACACCTTC
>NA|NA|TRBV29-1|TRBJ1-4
CSAGVVEKLFF
TGCAGCGCGGGAGTGGTAGAAAAACTGTTTTTT
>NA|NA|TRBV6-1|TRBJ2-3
CASIRGLTDTQYF
TGTGCCAGCATCAGGGGCCTCACAGATACGCAGTATTTT
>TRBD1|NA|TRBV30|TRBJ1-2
CAWSVLTGTYGYTF
TGTGCCTGGAGTGTACTGACAGGGACCTATGGCTACACCTTC
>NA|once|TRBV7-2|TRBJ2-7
CASARQYEQYF
TGTGCCAGCGCTAGACAGTACGAGCAGTACTTC
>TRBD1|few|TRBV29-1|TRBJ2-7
CSAHPGQPYEQYF
TGCAGCGCTCATCCGGGACAGCCTTACGAGCAGTACTTC
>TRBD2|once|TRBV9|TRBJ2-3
CASSVEVAGAADTQYF
TGTGCCAGCAGCGTAGAAGTAGCGGGCGCGGCAGATACGCAGTATTTT
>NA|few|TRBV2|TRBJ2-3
CASSERVTGDFSTDTQYF
TGTGCCAGCAGTGAAAGGGTGACAGGAGACTTTAGCACAGATACGCAGTATTTT
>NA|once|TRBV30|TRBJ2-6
CAGDGSGANVLTF
TGTGCCGGGGACGGTTCTGGGGCCAACGTCCTGACTTTC
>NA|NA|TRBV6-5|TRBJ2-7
CASSQGPGEQYF
TGTGCCAGCAGCCAAGGTCCCGGCGAGCAGTACTTC
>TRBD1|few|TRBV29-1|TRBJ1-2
CSVEPLGDRTYGYTF
TGCAGCGTTGAACCCCTGGGGGACAGAACGTATGGCTACACCTTC
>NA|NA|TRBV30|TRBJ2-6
CAWRTSGANVLTF
TGTGCCTGGAGGACGTCCGGGGCCAACGTCCTGACTTTC
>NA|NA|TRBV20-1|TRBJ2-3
CSARESPTQYF
TGCAGTGCTAGGGAGAGCCCCACGCAGTATTTT
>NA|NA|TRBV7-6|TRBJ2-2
CASSLTKNTGELFF
TGTGCCAGCAGCTTAACCAAGAACACCGGGGAGCTGTTTTTT
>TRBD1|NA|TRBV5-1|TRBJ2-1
CASSPGQGAYNEQFF
TGCGCCAGCAGCCCGGGACAGGGGGCTTACAATGAGCAGTTCTTC
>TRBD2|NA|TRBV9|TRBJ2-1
CASSTRPRTTSGNNEQFF
TGTGCCAGCAGCACCCGACCACGAACGACTAGCGGGAACAATGAGCAGTTCTTC
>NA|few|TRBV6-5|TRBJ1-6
CASSQEANSPLHF
TGTGCCAGCAGTCAGGAAGCAAATTCACCCCTCCACTTT
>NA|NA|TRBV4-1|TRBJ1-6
CASSQGTRLDSPLHF
TGCGCCAGCAGCCAGGGAACTCGCTTGGATTCACCCCTCCACTTT
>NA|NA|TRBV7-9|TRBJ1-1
CAITTERNTEAFF
TGTGCCATTACAACAGAGCGTAACACTGAAGCTTTCTTT
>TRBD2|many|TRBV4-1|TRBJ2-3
CASSPAWGGNTDTQYF
TGCGCCAGCAGCCCCGCCTGGGGGGGGAACACAGATACGCAGTATTTT
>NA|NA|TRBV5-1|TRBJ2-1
CASSLGQRINEQFF
TGCGCCAGCAGCTTGGGACAGCGGATCAATGAGCAGTTCTTC
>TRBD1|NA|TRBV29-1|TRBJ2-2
CSVLGQGRTGELFF
TGCAGCGTCCTGGGACAGGGGAGAACCGGGGAGCTGTTTTTT
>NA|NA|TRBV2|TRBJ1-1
CASSPTQGSEAFF
TGTGCCAGCAGTCCTACTCAGGGTTCTGAAGCTTTCTTT
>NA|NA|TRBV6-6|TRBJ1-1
CASSAGVRNTEAFF
TGTGCCAGCAGTGCGGGAGTCCGGAACACTGAAGCTTTCTTT
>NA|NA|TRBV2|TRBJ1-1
CASRLQGDTEAFF
TGTGCCAGCAGATTACAGGGAGACACTGAAGCTTTCTTT
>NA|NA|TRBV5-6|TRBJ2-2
CASSLAQVNTGELFF
TGTGCCAGCAGCCTGGCTCAGGTGAACACCGGGGAGCTGTTTTTT
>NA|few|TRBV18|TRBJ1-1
CASRSRTASNTEAFF
TGTGCCAGCCGTTCCCGGACAGCTTCGAACACTGAAGCTTTCTTT